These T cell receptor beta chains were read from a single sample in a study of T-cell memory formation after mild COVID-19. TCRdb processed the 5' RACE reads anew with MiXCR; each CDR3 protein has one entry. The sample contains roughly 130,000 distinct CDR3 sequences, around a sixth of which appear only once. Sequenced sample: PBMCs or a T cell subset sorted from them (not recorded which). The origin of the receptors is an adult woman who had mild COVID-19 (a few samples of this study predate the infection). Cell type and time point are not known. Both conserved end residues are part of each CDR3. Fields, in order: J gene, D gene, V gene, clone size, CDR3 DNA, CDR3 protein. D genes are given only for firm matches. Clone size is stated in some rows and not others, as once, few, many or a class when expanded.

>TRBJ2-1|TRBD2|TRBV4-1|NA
TGCGCCAGCAGCCAAGCCCTTCCGGGGACTAGCGGGGCGAGCTCCTACAATGAGCAGTTCTTC
CASSQALPGTSGASSYNEQFF
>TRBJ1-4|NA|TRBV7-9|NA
TGTGCCAGCAGCTTAGACTACAGGAGAGGTGAAAAACTGTTTTTT
CASSLDYRRGEKLFF
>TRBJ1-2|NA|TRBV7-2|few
TGTGCCAGCAGCTTAGTCCTGTGGGGGGGCCGTAACTATGGCTACACCTTC
CASSLVLWGGRNYGYTF
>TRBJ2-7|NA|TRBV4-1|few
TGCGCCAGCAGCCAGTATGTTGGCTACGAGCAGTACTTC
CASSQYVGYEQYF
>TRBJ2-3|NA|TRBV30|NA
TGCGGTATCGCGGGGCTCAGCACAGATACGCAGTATTTT
CGIAGLSTDTQYF
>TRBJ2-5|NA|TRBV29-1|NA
TGCAGCGTTGAAGTTTATGGTATCCAGTACTTC
CSVEVYGIQYF
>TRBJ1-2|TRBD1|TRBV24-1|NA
TGTGCCACCAGTGAAGAGACAGGGACATTCTTCACCTTC
CATSEETGTFFTF
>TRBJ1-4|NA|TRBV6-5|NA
TGTGCCAGCAGTTACGGGACACGTAATGAAAAACTGTTTTTT
CASSYGTRNEKLFF
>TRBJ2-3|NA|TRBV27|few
TGTGCCAGCCGGACCGGGGAAAGATACACAGATACGCAGTATTTT
CASRTGERYTDTQYF
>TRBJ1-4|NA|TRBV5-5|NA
TGTGCCAGCAGCCCAAGAACGGGGGCGGAGAATGAAAAACTGTTTTTT
CASSPRTGAENEKLFF
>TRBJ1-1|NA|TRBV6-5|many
TGTGCCAGCAGTAGGAACACTGAAGCTTTCTTT
CASSRNTEAFF
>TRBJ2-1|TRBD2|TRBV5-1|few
TGCGCCAGCACCCGTAGCGGGGGGGCAGGTTATGAGCAGTTCTTC
CASTRSGGAGYEQFF
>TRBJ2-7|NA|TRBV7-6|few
TGTGCCAGCAGCCCACCGGGACTCTCCTACGAGCAGTACTTC
CASSPPGLSYEQYF
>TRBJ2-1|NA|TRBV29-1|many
TGCAGCATGGGTGAGCAGTTCTTC
CSMGEQFF
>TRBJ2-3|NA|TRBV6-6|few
TGTGCCAGCAGTCGTGGAGATACGCAGTATTTT
CASSRGDTQYF
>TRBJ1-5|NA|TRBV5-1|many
TGCGCCAGCAGCCCGGACAGCCTCAATCAGCCCCAGCATTTT
CASSPDSLNQPQHF
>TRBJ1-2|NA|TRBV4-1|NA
TGCGCCAGCAGCCCGCGGGAACAGGGACTCGCTAACTATGGCTACACCTTC
CASSPREQGLANYGYTF
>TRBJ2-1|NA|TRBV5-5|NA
TGTGCCAGCAGCTTCAGGGTCTACAATGAGCAGTTCTTC
CASSFRVYNEQFF
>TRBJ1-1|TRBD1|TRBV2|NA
TGTGCCAGCAGTGAAGACCCCGGGACAGGATGGTGGAACACTGAAGCTTTCTTT
CASSEDPGTGWWNTEAFF
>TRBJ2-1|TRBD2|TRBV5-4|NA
TGTGCCAGCAGCTTGGAGGTGCTAGCGGGAGGCCCCTTCTACAATGAGCAGTTCTTC
CASSLEVLAGGPFYNEQFF
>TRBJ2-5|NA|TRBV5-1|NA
TGCGCCAGCAGCTGGGGGCCGGGTCAAGAGACCCAGTACTTC
CASSWGPGQETQYF
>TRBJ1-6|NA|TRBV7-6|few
TGTGCCAGCAGCTTAGAGAGGGCGGATAATAATTCACCCCTCCACTTT
CASSLERADNNSPLHF
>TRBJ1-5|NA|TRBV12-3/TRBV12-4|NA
TGTGCCAGCCGTCCATCCGGGTATAAGGGACCCCAGCATTTT
CASRPSGYKGPQHF
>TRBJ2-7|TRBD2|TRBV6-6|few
TGTGCCAGCAGTCCCACTAGCGGGAGAGGCTACGAGCAGTACTTC
CASSPTSGRGYEQYF
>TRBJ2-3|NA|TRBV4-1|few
TGCGCCAGCAGCCAAGGTGCTGGAGGCACAGATACGCAGTATTTT
CASSQGAGGTDTQYF
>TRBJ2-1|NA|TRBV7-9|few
TGTGCCAGCAGCTTAGCGCTACCCGGACACAATGAGCAGTTCTTC
CASSLALPGHNEQFF
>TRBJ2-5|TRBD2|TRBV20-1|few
TGCAGTGCTACTAGAGCGGGAAGGGCGCGGGAGACCCAGTACTTC
CSATRAGRARETQYF
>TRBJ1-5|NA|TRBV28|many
TGTGCCAGCAAAAAGGCGGGGAGCAATCAGCCCCAGCATTTT
CASKKAGSNQPQHF
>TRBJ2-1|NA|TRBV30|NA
TGTGCCTGGATGGCGGGGCCGCTCTCCTACAATGAGCAGTTCTTC
CAWMAGPLSYNEQFF
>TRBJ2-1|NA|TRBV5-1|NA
TGCGCCAGCAAGTGGCAGCTAACCTACAATGAGCAGTTCTTC
CASKWQLTYNEQFF
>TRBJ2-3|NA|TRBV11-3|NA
TGTGCCAGCAGCTTTCCGCGGATCCTCACAGATACGCAGTATTTT
CASSFPRILTDTQYF
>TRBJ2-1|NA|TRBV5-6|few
TGTGCCAGCAGCTTGCTGGAGGGGGTTTACAATGAGCAGTTCTTC
CASSLLEGVYNEQFF
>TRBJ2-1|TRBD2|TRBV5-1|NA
TGCGCCAGCAGCCAAGCCCCGGGACTAGCCTACAATGAGCAGTTCTTC
CASSQAPGLAYNEQFF
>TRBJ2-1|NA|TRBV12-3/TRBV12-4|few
TGTGCCAGCACATCGTCAATGGTGCCTACCGGGGATGAGCAGTTCTTC
CASTSSMVPTGDEQFF
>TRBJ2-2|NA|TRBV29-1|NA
TGCAGCGTCCTCAACCTAGGGTACACCGGGGAGCTGTTTTTT
CSVLNLGYTGELFF
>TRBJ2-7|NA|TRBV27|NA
TGTGCCAGCAGCCCTCAGGATACCGAGCAGTACTTC
CASSPQDTEQYF
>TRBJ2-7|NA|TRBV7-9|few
TGTGCCAGCAGCTTCCGACAGGCCTACGAGCAGTACTTC
CASSFRQAYEQYF
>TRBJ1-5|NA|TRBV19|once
TGTGCCAGTGCTGACTTCGGCAATCAGCCCCAGCATTTT
CASADFGNQPQHF
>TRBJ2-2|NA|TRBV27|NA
TGTGCCAGCAGTCCCTCGTTATGGAACACCGGGGAGCTGTTTTTT
CASSPSLWNTGELFF
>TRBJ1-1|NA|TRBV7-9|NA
TGTGCCAGCTCCGGACCGAACACTGAAGCTTTCTTT
CASSGPNTEAFF
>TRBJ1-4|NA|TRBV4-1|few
TGCGCCAGCAGCCAAGTTTGGGAAGAAAAACTGTTTTTT
CASSQVWEEKLFF
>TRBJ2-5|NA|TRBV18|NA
TGTGCCAGCTCACCACCGGGTCTGGAGACCCAGTACTTC
CASSPPGLETQYF
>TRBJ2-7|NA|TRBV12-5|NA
TGTGCTAGTGGTAACGATGAACAGGGAGGGGGCTCCTACGAGCAGTACTTC
CASGNDEQGGGSYEQYF
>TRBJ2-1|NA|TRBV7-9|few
TGTGCCAGCAGTCCCATTGGTAGGGGCAATGAGCAGTTCTTC
CASSPIGRGNEQFF